This entry describes one T cell receptor (beta chain). Its antigen is undetermined. The data are from a study of T cell responses to AZD1222 COVID-19 vaccine. Findings and limits, study-wide: Seropositivity was recorded at baseline in only six AZD1222 recipients.

Germline trimming cut 5 bases from V and 2 bases from J; bases unmatched to any gene: 11. The CDR3 sequence is 17 residues long. The V gene's germline CDR1 is LNHDA and CDR2 SQIVND (reference sequence). TCRdb's table, derived via immunoSEQ multiplex PCR, lists solely in-frame clones and lacks some. The table has about 180,000 clones, 88% seen once. The sequences come from peripheral blood, collected 28 days after the second AZD1222 dose. V and J are TRBV19 and TRBJ2-3, with TRBD2 identical over 9 bases. This TCR came from an adult who received the AZD1222 COVID-19 vaccine. This CDR3 is CASSPNLAGLLTDTQYF. The CDR3 DNA reads TGTGCCAGTAGTCCCAATCTAGCGGGGCTGCTCACAGATACGCAGTATTTT.